Below, 26 T cell receptor beta chains from the same sample are listed, as sequenced in a study of shared clonotypes between healthy human individuals (dated by TCRdb to the early 2020s). The library was made by the immunoSEQ multiplex PCR assay. Held by TCRdb, this immuneACCESS table contains in-frame sequences only and omits some clones. Under half of the omission traces to an unresolved V gene where checked; the cause of the rest is unknown. The sample includes about 1,800,000 clones, with 85% to 95% observed a single time. In total, the top ten clones hold less than 1.5% of the sample. CD8 naive samples consisted of CD45RO-negative cells that were positively selected for CCR7, yielding a CD45RA+CCR7+ population without TemRA cells. The specimen sequenced was naive CD8+ T cells sorted from blood. The cell subset or site label, read with the paper, signifies: CD45RA+CCR7+. Receptors originate from a man aged 18-30 years in good health.

The CDR3 region has the DNA TGTGCCTGGAGTATCATGCCAGGGGCCCCGAACATTCAGTACTTC. Protein: CAWSIMPGAPNIQYF. V is TRBV30 and J is TRBJ2-4, with TRBD1 as a possible D gene (6 bases). Germline CDR1 is GTSNPN and CDR2 is SVGIG (reference sequence). V shed 2 bases and J shed 7 bases, with 18 bases lying between them. The CDR3 totals 15 residues.

The CDR3: CASRELAGLGVYNEQFF. CDR3 nucleotide sequence: TGTGCCAGCAGGGAACTAGCGGGGTTAGGGGTCTACAATGAGCAGTTCTTC. The rearrangement links TRBV2 to TRBJ2-1, with 10 bases that match TRBD2. The CDR3 spans 17 residues. Germline V CDR1 and CDR2: SNHLY, FYNNEI. V lost 6 bases, J lost 3 bases, and 11 bases stayed unmatched.

This clone was counted once. The same CDR3 also results from other DNA sequences found in this sample. The CDR3 loop reads CASSILAGGTDTQYF. CDR3 nucleotide sequence: TGTGCCAGTAGTATACTAGCGGGGGGCACAGATACGCAGTATTTT. This chain links TRBV19 with TRBJ2-3; 10 positions agree with TRBD2. The germline V gene encodes CDR1 LNHDA and CDR2 SQIVND (reference sequence). The CDR3 is made up of 15 amino acids. With 2 bases clipped from V and 1 base from J, the junction kept 0 bases outside the gene matches.

This sequence joins TRBV19 and TRBJ1-2; perhaps TRBD1 as D (5 bases). The V gene's germline CDR1 is LNHDA and CDR2 SQIVND (reference sequence). This CDR3 has 12 residues. V lost 6 bases and J 3 bases, leaving 8 bases between the germline ends. The CDR3 DNA reads TGTGCCAGTAGACGACAGTACTATGGCTACACCTTC. Amino acids: CASRRQYYGYTF.

This clone was detected once. The V and J genes are TRBV11-3 and TRBJ2-4; D is uncertain. V was cut by 5 bases and J by 2 bases, with 10 bases left in between. In germline, CDR1 is SGHNT, CDR2 YENEEA. The CDR3 is 14 amino acids. CDR3 sequence reads: CASSLSVTKNIQYF. The DNA of the CDR3 is TGTGCCAGCAGCCTCAGTGTTACCAAAAACATTCAGTACTTC.

The rearrangement links TRBV10-3 to TRBJ2-1; TRBD2 matches 9 bases. CDR1 and CDR2 from the germline V gene are ENHRY and SYGVKD. V lost 0 bases and J lost 8; bases outside the gene matches: 5. This CDR3 contains 15 residues. CDR3 DNA sequence: TGTGCCATCAGTGAGTCGAGCGGGGGGCTGGATGAGCAGTTCTTC. Amino acid sequence: CAISESSGGLDEQFF.

In its sample, this clone was seen once. The chain employs TRBV27 and TRBJ2-7; D possibly corresponds to TRBD2 (6 bases). Trimming cost V 3 bases and J 7 bases, with 16 bases left between them. Germline CDR1 is MNHEY and CDR2 is SMNVEV (reference sequence). This CDR3 is 14 amino acids long. CDR3 DNA sequence: TGTGCCAGCAGTTTGGCCGCGGGATGGGGGGAGCAGTACTTC. The encoded protein is CASSLAAGWGEQYF.

The gene calls are TRBV14 and TRBJ2-3; D gene ambiguous. CDR1 and CDR2 from the germline V gene are SGHDN and FVKESK. V lost 1 base and J 2 bases, leaving 16 bases between the germline ends. This CDR3 contains 17 residues. The CDR3 reads CASSQAAWEGHTDTQYF. DNA of the CDR3: TGTGCCAGCAGCCAAGCTGCCTGGGAAGGGCACACAGATACGCAGTATTTT.

The genes are TRBV27 and TRBJ1-5; 9 bases are shared with TRBD1. The CDR3 covers 13 residues. The junction had 4 bases not matched to a gene; V was cut back by 7 bases and J by 6 bases. Per the germline V gene, CDR1 is MNHEY and CDR2 is SMNVEV (reference sequence). CDR3 coding DNA: TGTGCCAGCAAGGGACAGGGCGGTCAGCCCCAGCATTTT. It codes for CASKGQGGQPQHF.

V is TRBV15 and J is TRBJ2-2; 7 nucleotides align to TRBD1. V was clipped by 9 bases and J by 1 base; unmatched bases: 11. Germline lookup yields CDR1 LNHNV and CDR2 YYDKDF (reference sequence). The CDR3 sequence is 16 residues long. The CDR3 spells CATDVGTDLNTGELFF. The CDR3 DNA reads as TGTGCCACGGACGTAGGGACAGACCTGAACACCGGGGAGCTGTTTTTT.

The chain couples TRBV6-5 to TRBJ2-7, with D tentatively TRBD1 (5 bases). There are 15 residues in the CDR3. Trimming removed 0 bases at V and 2 bases at J, with 11 bases between. The germline CDR1 and CDR2 sequences are MNHEY and SVGAGI. DNA of the CDR3: TGTGCCAGCAGTTACTCCCCGGCAGGGCCCTACGAGCAGTACTTC. Translated: CASSYSPAGPYEQYF.

The J gene is TRBJ2-1, the V gene TRBV7-6, with D unresolved. This CDR3 region has 14 residues. The V gene's germline CDR1 is SGHVS and CDR2 FNYEAQ. Trimming removed 1 base from V and 7 bases from J, with 11 bases in between. CDR3 region: CASSLEGLGNEQFF. The CDR3 DNA sequence: TGTGCCAGCAGCTTAGAAGGGTTAGGGAATGAGCAGTTCTTC.

A word on this clone: A junction boundary mismatches the germline segment, possibly from a read error. At the DNA level, this CDR3 is encoded by other sequences in the same sample as well. This chain uses TRBV27 with TRBJ2-3; TRBD2 agrees at 12 bases. This CDR3 comprises 14 residues. Germline CDR1 is MNHEY and CDR2 is SMNVEV (reference sequence). The DNA of the CDR3 is TGTGCCAGCAGGACTAGCGGGGGCACCGATACGCAGTATTTT. Its translation: CASRTSGGTDTQYF.

The chain is built from TRBV7-9 and TRBJ2-3; a possible D gene is TRBD1 (6 bases). Trimming removed 2 bases from V and 1 base from J, with 13 bases in between. The CDR3 runs 16 residues. Germline V CDR1 and CDR2: SEHNR, FQNEAQ (reference sequence). For the CDR3, the DNA is TGTGCCAGCAGCTTAAGCCAGGGGCTGGGCACAGATACGCAGTATTTT. Residues: CASSLSQGLGTDTQYF.

V gene TRBV5-1 combines with J gene TRBJ2-7; D gene uncertain. The V end lost 0 bases, the J end lost 4 bases, and 14 bases lay between the germline ends. The CDR3 has 15 residues. Germline CDR1 reads SGHRS; CDR2 reads YFSETQ. The chain's CDR3 is CASSLESFSGYEQYF. DNA of the CDR3: TGCGCCAGCAGCTTGGAATCATTCTCTGGGTACGAGCAGTACTTC. Supplemented by reference TRBV5-1 and TRBJ2-7, the full variable domain reads KAGVTQTPRYLIKTRGQQVTLSCSPISGHRSVSWYQQTPGQGLQFLFEYFSETQRNKGNFPGRFSGRQFSNSRSEMNVSTLELGDSALYLCASSLESFSGYEQYFGPGTRLTVT.

The chain couples TRBV5-1 to TRBJ2-7; 9 nucleotides match TRBD1. This CDR3 has 16 amino acids. V was pared by 4 bases and J by 4 bases, with 12 bases of the junction left unmatched. Germline V lookup: CDR1 SGHRS, CDR2 YFSETQ. Written as DNA, the CDR3 is TGCGCCAGCAGCAGGGGCTTCGGGACAGGGTCTTACGAGCAGTACTTC. Encoded protein: CASSRGFGTGSYEQYF.

The V call is TRBV14, the J call TRBJ1-1, with no clear D. This CDR3 is 12 amino acids long. The ends were cut back, 4 bases at V and 5 bases at J, with 8 bases in the middle. CDR1 is SGHDN, CDR2 FVKESK, per germline. CDR3 nucleotide sequence: TGTGCCAGCAGCCCTTACATGACTGAAGCTTTCTTT. Amino acids: CASSPYMTEAFF.

The chain uses TRBV27 and TRBJ2-3, with D possibly matching TRBD1 (5 bases). Per germline, CDR1 MNHEY and CDR2 SMNVEV (reference sequence). V dropped 5 bases and J dropped 2 bases, with 11 bases sitting between them. This CDR3 has 14 amino acids. The DNA of the CDR3 is TGTGCCAGCAGTACGTTACAGGCCACAGATACGCAGTATTTT. Translated: CASSTLQATDTQYF.

This clone is a singleton in its sample. This chain connects TRBV15 to TRBJ2-1; TRBD2 matches at 7 bases. Germline assignment: CDR1 LNHNV and CDR2 YYDKDF (reference sequence). The CDR3 extends over 17 amino acids. The trim removed 0 bases at V and 5 bases at J, leaving 10 bases unmatched. CDR3 residues: CATSRDPSGVGNNEQFF. DNA for the CDR3: TGTGCCACCAGCAGAGATCCGAGCGGGGTCGGAAACAATGAGCAGTTCTTC.

To note about this clone: This sample also contains other DNA sequences that code for the same CDR3. The chain links TRBV27 to TRBJ2-3; a weak D match, TRBD2 (5 bases). The CDR3 covers 14 residues. The V gene's germline CDR1 is MNHEY and CDR2 SMNVEV (reference sequence). V lost 5 bases and J 3 bases, leaving 12 bases between the germline ends. This CDR3 is CASSLEPGTDTQYF. DNA for the CDR3: TGTGCCAGCAGTCTCGAGCCGGGAACAGATACGCAGTATTTT.

The genes are TRBV30 and TRBJ1-5; TRBD1 matches 10 bases. The CDR3 runs to 13 residues. The V gene end was trimmed by 2 bases and the J gene end by 6 bases; junction bases not matched to a gene: 1. Germline-derived CDR1 and CDR2 are GTSNPN and SVGIG (reference sequence). CDR3 sequence reads: CAWSWDRGQPQHF. CDR3 DNA sequence: TGTGCCTGGAGTTGGGACAGGGGTCAGCCCCAGCATTTT.

The rearrangement joins TRBV27 to TRBJ2-7; the D call may be TRBD1 or TRBD2 (6 bases each). The CDR3 spans 14 residues. Per the germline V gene, CDR1 is MNHEY and CDR2 is SMNVEV (reference sequence). V lost 6 bases to trimming and J lost 3 bases, with 15 bases between them. Written as DNA, the CDR3 is TGTGCCAGCAGGAATCCGGGGGCCAGCTACGAGCAGTACTTC. Amino acids: CASRNPGASYEQYF.

The genes are TRBV7-8 and TRBJ2-2, with unresolved D. Per the germline V gene, CDR1 is SGHVS and CDR2 is FQNEAQ. V was cut by 10 bases and J by 1 base, with 10 bases left in between. The length of the CDR3 is 13 residues. The CDR3 bases are TGTGCCACCACTCTTTTGAACACCGGGGAGCTGTTTTTT. Translation gives CATTLLNTGELFF.

The chain recombines TRBV5-4 with TRBJ2-7; 7 nucleotides align to TRBD2. This CDR3 contains 15 residues. CDR1 is SGHNT and CDR2 is YYREEE in the germline V gene (reference sequence). J lost 4 bases, V lost 4 bases, and 11 bases had no gene match. The DNA for the CDR3 is TGTGCCAGCAGCCTGGATGGACTAGGCGGATACGAGCAGTACTTC. Translation gives CASSLDGLGGYEQYF.

CDR3 amino acids: CASSPTGFGEETQYF. Written as DNA, the CDR3 is TGTGCCAGCAGCCCGACAGGGTTTGGGGAAGAGACCCAGTACTTC. The chain carries TRBV25-1 and TRBJ2-5; 7 positions agree with TRBD1. Germline V lookup: CDR1 MGHDK, CDR2 SYGVNS. Unmatched junction bases numbered 10, after V lost 6 bases and J lost 3 bases. This CDR3 spans 15 amino acids.

The rearrangement uses TRBV5-1 and TRBJ2-3; 9 bases are a match to TRBD1. CDR3 length equals 16 residues. J gave up 2 bases and V 0 bases, and 4 bases lay outside the gene matches. The germline V gene has CDR1 SGHRS and CDR2 YFSETQ. The CDR3 coding sequence is TGCGCCAGCAGCTTGGAGTGGACAGGGGACACAGATACGCAGTATTTT. Protein sequence: CASSLEWTGDTDTQYF.